These T cell receptor beta chains were read from a single sample in a study of beta chain features in type 1 diabetes. Data came from immunoSEQ multiplex PCR; TCRdb stores just in-frame clones and leaves some out. This table holds about 220,000 clones, about 11% found once. Sequencing was performed on central memory CD4+ T cells from blood. Receptor source: a man between 18 and 35 years old in good health. The CDR3 runs from the conserved cysteine through the conserved F or W. D genes are given only for firm matches. Rows may omit the clone size; those that give it use once, few, many or a size class.

TRBD1 | NA | TRBJ2-1 | TRBV5-1 | CASSLMGQGSDEQFF | TGCGCCAGCAGCTTGATGGGACAGGGGAGCGATGAGCAGTTCTTC
TRBD2 | NA | TRBJ2-1 | TRBV15 | CATSRSGTSGAGNEQFF | TGTGCCACCAGCAGATCCGGGACTAGCGGGGCAGGGAATGAGCAGTTCTTC
TRBD1 | NA | TRBJ2-5 | TRBV7-7 | CASSPGGQETQYF | TGTGCTAGCAGCCCAGGGGGACAAGAGACCCAGTACTTC
NA | few | TRBJ1-1 | TRBV18 | CASSPYQGYTEAFF | TGTGCCAGCTCACCCTACCAGGGGTATACTGAAGCTTTCTTT
NA | NA | TRBJ2-7 | TRBV19 | CASSIRIWGEQYF | TGTGCCAGTAGTATTCGGATATGGGGTGAGCAGTACTTC
TRBD2 | NA | TRBJ2-7 | TRBV30 | CAWSLAGGYEQYF | TGTGCCTGGAGCCTGGCGGGGGGCTACGAGCAGTACTTC
TRBD2 | NA | TRBJ2-3 | TRBV15 | CATSRSGLGTDTQYF | TGTGCCACCAGCAGGTCAGGACTAGGCACAGATACGCAGTATTTT
NA | many | TRBJ2-1 | TRBV7-2 | CASSLARGNGYNEQFF | TGTGCCAGCAGCTTAGCGAGAGGGAATGGCTACAATGAGCAGTTCTTC
NA | NA | TRBJ2-4 | TRBV30 | CAWSVPRVGRNIQYF | TGTGCCTGGAGTGTACCCAGGGTAGGACGGAACATTCAGTACTTC
NA | NA | TRBJ2-2 | TRBV30 | CAGDWTLRHTGELFF | TGTGCCGGTGACTGGACCCTTAGGCACACCGGGGAGCTGTTTTTT
NA | NA | TRBJ1-1 | TRBV15 | CATSKDWAEWAFF | TGTGCCACCAGCAAAGACTGGGCAGAGTGGGCTTTCTTT
TRBD2 | NA | TRBJ2-1 | TRBV18 | CASSPTGTSLNYNEQFF | TGTGCCAGCTCACCAACTGGGACTAGCCTTAACTACAATGAGCAGTTCTTC
NA | NA | TRBJ1-1 | TRBV21-1 | CASSLTGMNTEAFF | TGTGCCAGCAGCCTGACAGGGATGAACACTGAAGCTTTCTTT
TRBD1 | few | TRBJ2-3 | TRBV5-6 | CASSTGTGEADTQYF | TGTGCCAGCAGCACCGGGACAGGGGAGGCAGATACGCAGTATTTT
TRBD1 | NA | TRBJ1-4 | TRBV30 | CAVTGGREKLFF | TGTGCCGTGACAGGGGGCCGGGAGAAACTGTTTTTT
TRBD1 | few | TRBJ2-7 | TRBV18 | CASSMGQGSYEQYF | TGTGCCAGCTCAATGGGACAGGGGTCCTACGAGCAGTACTTC
NA | NA | TRBJ2-3 | TRBV6-1 | CASSETPALPQYF | TGTGCCAGCAGTGAAACCCCGGCCCTACCGCAGTATTTT
NA | NA | TRBJ2-3 | TRBV7-2 | CASSLGLGDTQYF | TGTGCCAGCAGCTTAGGACTGGGGGATACGCAGTATTTT
TRBD1 | few | TRBJ2-3 | TRBV29-1 | CSVDRDRGADTQYF | TGCAGCGTTGACCGGGACAGGGGGGCAGATACGCAGTATTTT
NA | few | TRBJ2-3 | TRBV27 | CASQPSLTDTQYF | TGTGCCAGCCAACCCTCCCTCACAGATACGCAGTATTTT
TRBD2 | many | TRBJ2-7 | TRBV2 | CASKWSGKVQYF | TGTGCCAGCAAATGGAGCGGGAAGGTGCAGTACTTC
TRBD1 | NA | TRBJ2-7 | TRBV11-2 | CASSEDRAPSYEQYF | TGTGCCAGCAGCGAGGACAGGGCCCCCTCCTACGAGCAGTACTTC
NA | NA | TRBJ2-3 | TRBV18 | CASSPYSSDTQYF | TGTGCCAGCTCACCTTATAGTTCAGATACGCAGTATTTT
NA | few | TRBJ2-3 | TRBV5-1 | CASSLDSTDTQYF | TGCGCCAGCAGCTTGGATAGCACAGATACGCAGTATTTT
NA | NA | TRBJ2-7 | TRBV30 | CAWSNVNLYEQYF | TGTGCCTGGAGTAACGTGAACCTCTACGAGCAGTACTTC
NA | few | TRBJ1-4 | TRBV5-1 | CASSLLGGLEEKLFF | TGCGCCAGCAGCTTGCTCGGGGGGCTGGAGGAAAAACTGTTTTTT
TRBD1 | NA | TRBJ1-1 | TRBV7-9 | CASSSRTGGMSTEAFF | TGTGCCAGCAGCTCCAGGACAGGGGGGATGAGCACTGAAGCTTTCTTT
TRBD2 | few | TRBJ2-1 | TRBV29-1 | CSVVRLARGDEQFF | TGCAGCGTTGTAAGACTAGCGAGAGGAGATGAGCAGTTCTTC
NA | few | TRBJ1-1 | TRBV15 | CATSTQGNTEAFF | TGTGCCACCAGCACCCAGGGGAACACTGAAGCTTTCTTT
NA | few | TRBJ2-5 | TRBV2 | CASSERWEGETQYF | TGTGCCAGCAGTGAAAGGTGGGAAGGAGAGACCCAGTACTTC
TRBD1 | few | TRBJ1-2 | TRBV29-1 | CSGGPGGNYGYTF | TGCAGCGGAGGACCAGGGGGAAACTATGGCTACACCTTC
NA | few | TRBJ2-3 | TRBV7-6 | CASSQADTQYF | TGTGCCAGCAGCCAGGCGGATACGCAGTATTTT
NA | NA | TRBJ2-7 | TRBV5-1 | CASSLVVGPNEQYF | TGCGCCAGCAGCTTGGTGGTGGGCCCCAACGAGCAGTACTTC
NA | few | TRBJ2-7 | TRBV4-3 | CASSQPTGPLSYEQYF | TGCGCCAGCAGCCAACCGACGGGACCGCTGTCCTACGAGCAGTACTTC
NA | few | TRBJ1-5 | TRBV2 | CASTGRRADSNQPQHF | TGTGCCAGCACAGGCCGTCGTGCGGATAGCAATCAGCCCCAGCATTTT
TRBD1 | many | TRBJ2-6 | TRBV2 | CASSGQGSGANVLTF | TGTGCCAGCAGTGGACAGGGATCTGGGGCCAACGTCCTGACTTTC
TRBD1 | many | TRBJ2-7 | TRBV28 | CASSLNRGNEQYF | TGTGCCAGCAGTTTGAACAGGGGAAATGAGCAGTACTTC
NA | NA | TRBJ2-2 | TRBV2 | CASSEFLASNTGELFF | TGTGCCAGCAGTGAGTTTCTAGCGAGTAACACCGGGGAGCTGTTTTTT
TRBD2 | NA | TRBJ2-1 | TRBV7-2 | CASSPSHSGWSEQFF | TGTGCCAGCAGCCCTTCTCATAGCGGGTGGAGTGAGCAGTTCTTC
NA | NA | TRBJ2-4 | TRBV9 | CASSVEGGPGNIQYF | TGTGCCAGCAGCGTAGAGGGGGGCCCTGGAAACATTCAGTACTTC
NA | NA | TRBJ2-3 | TRBV28 | CASSLGGLVLGDTQYF | TGTGCCAGCAGCCTGGGGGGCCTAGTGCTTGGGGATACGCAGTATTTT
TRBD1 | few | TRBJ1-5 | TRBV5-4 | CASSLAPRGNQPQHF | TGTGCCAGCAGCTTGGCACCCAGGGGGAATCAGCCCCAGCATTTT
NA | NA | TRBJ1-1 | TRBV30 | CAWRGHPNTEAFF | TGTGCCTGGAGGGGACACCCGAACACTGAAGCTTTCTTT
TRBD1 | few | TRBJ2-2 | TRBV2 | CASLGQWHTGELFF | TGTGCCAGCTTGGGACAGTGGCACACCGGGGAGCTGTTTTTT
TRBD2 | few | TRBJ2-3 | TRBV29-1 | CSVGGRTSGSQDTQYF | TGCAGCGTTGGGGGACGGACTAGCGGGAGCCAAGATACGCAGTATTTT
NA | NA | TRBJ2-1 | TRBV4-3 | CASSLRVLNNEQFF | TGCGCCAGCAGCCTCCGGGTTTTAAACAATGAGCAGTTCTTC